This T cell receptor (beta chain) came from a study of blood T cell repertoires in COVID-19. Study summary: The United States, Italy and Spain supplied acute and convalescent COVID-19 samples. From T cells, B-cell-depleted T cells, or PBMCs came the material, which was cDNA or gDNA.

Trimming took off 0 bases at V and 0 bases at J, with 12 bases between the two ends. CDR1 and CDR2 (germline): KGHSH, LQKENI. The CDR3 is 17 residues long. Seattle patients were enrolled while actively infected and followed longitudinally. Authors' data handling: Amplification of reference gene primers was used by the study to estimate nucleated cell counts. Produced via immunoSEQ multiplex PCR; TCRdb's table is partial and in-frame only. D and trimming were read from the DNA, whereas the V and J calls and clone size are those reported in that table. The sample includes 90,000 to 100,000 clones, around 86% of them seen just once. This clone showed up just a few times.

The J gene is TRBJ1-3, the V gene TRBV18; possible D gene TRBD1, 6 bases. The sequencing input was peripheral blood. This receptor was obtained from a man aged 60 to 69 with COVID-19, enrolled during active disease. The CDR3 protein is CASSPPGQMFSGNTIYF. The CDR3 DNA is TGTGCCAGCTCACCACCTGGACAGATGTTCTCTGGAAACACCATATATTTT.